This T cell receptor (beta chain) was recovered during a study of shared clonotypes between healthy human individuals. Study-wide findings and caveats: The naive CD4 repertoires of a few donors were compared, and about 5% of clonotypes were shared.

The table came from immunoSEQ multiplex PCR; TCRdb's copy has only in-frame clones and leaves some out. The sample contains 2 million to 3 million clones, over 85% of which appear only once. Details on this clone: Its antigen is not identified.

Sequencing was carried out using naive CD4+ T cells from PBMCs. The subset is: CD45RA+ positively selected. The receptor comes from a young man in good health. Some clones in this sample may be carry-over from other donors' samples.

The CDR3 sequence: CASSYSIGELFF. CDR3 nucleotides: TGTGCCAGCAGTTACTCGATAGGGGAGCTGTTTTTT. J is TRBJ2-2 and V is TRBV6-5; no clear D gene. The CDR3 loop spans 12 amino acids. Trimming took off 0 bases at V and 8 bases at J, with 4 bases between the two ends. Germline-derived CDR1 and CDR2 are MNHEY and SVGAGI.